A single sample gave rise to the 4 T cell receptor beta chains below, sequenced in a study of beta chain features in type 1 diabetes. These TCRs' antigens remain unknown. Study results and limitations: TCRB CDR3s were moderately but significantly shorter in Type 1 diabetes patients in all four CD4+ subsets.

Since all of the isolated RNA was reverse transcribed, expressed TCRB transcripts were what got sequenced. Assay: immunoSEQ multiplex PCR; the TCRdb copy retains only in-frame clones and omits some. This repertoire shows 350,000 to 400,000 clones, roughly an eighth found once; its top ten account for roughly 0.0097%. The sample consisted of naive CD4+ T cells from blood. The receptors derive from a young woman with type 1 diabetes.

The sample holds a few counts of this clone. The J gene is TRBJ2-5, the V gene TRBV7-8; TRBD2 matches at 13 bases. Unmatched junction bases numbered 1, after V lost 2 bases and J lost 4 bases. This CDR3 comprises 15 residues. Germline V lookup: CDR1 SGHVS, CDR2 FQNEAQ. In DNA form, the CDR3 reads TGTGCCAGCAGCTTACGACTAGCGGGGGGAGAGACCCAGTACTTC. Translating gives CASSLRLAGGETQYF.

In its sample, this clone was seen a few times. V gene TRBV13 combines with J gene TRBJ2-4; no reliable D call. The CDR3 consists of 14 residues. Per the germline V gene, CDR1 is PRHDT and CDR2 is FYEKMQ (reference sequence). The V end was cut by 1 base, the J end by 2 bases, with 6 bases between. As DNA, the CDR3 is TGTGCCAGCAGCTTAGCCTTAACCAAAAACATTCAGTACTTC. Protein product: CASSLALTKNIQYF.

The sample holds a few counts of this clone. The DNA of the CDR3 is TGTGCCAGCAGCTTCCTTCGGGAGCAGTTCTTC. Amino acids: CASSFLREQFF. The chain uses TRBV11-2 and TRBJ2-1, with D uncertain. The germline V and J ends were trimmed by 3 bases and 10 bases, with 7 bases remaining between them. The germline CDR1 and CDR2 sequences are SGHAT and FQNNGV. The CDR3 length is 11 residues. The full variable domain, with the rest looked up from reference TRBV11-2 and TRBJ2-1, is EAGVAQSPRYKIIEKRQSVAFWCNPISGHATLYWYQQILGQGPKLLIQFQNNGVVDDSQLPKDRFSAERLKGVDSTLKIQPAKLEDSAVYLCASSFLREQFFGPGTRLTVL.

V and J are TRBV7-9 and TRBJ2-1; 9 bases agree with TRBD2. The V segment lost 5 bases and the J segment 7 bases; nucleotides outside the gene matches: 15. The CDR3 runs to 17 residues. Germline loops: CDR1 SEHNR, CDR2 FQNEAQ (reference sequence). CDR3 nucleotides: TGTGCCAGCAGCCGAGGACAGCGGGAGGCGGGGAGGAATGAGCAGTTCTTC. This codes for CASSRGQREAGRNEQFF.